The 29 T cell receptor beta chains reported below all come from one sample, sequenced in a study of T cell repertoires in cytomegalovirus infection (dated by TCRdb to the late 2010s). The reads were generated on an Illumina HiSeq 1500. TCRdb cleaned the public reads at Q25 with fastp, built clones with MiXCR and kept in-frame beta chains. Every CDR3 protein is listed once, alongside the most common genes and DNA of its rows. Across this sample there are under 200,000 distinct CDR3 sequences, with approximately 17% seen only once. The ten biggest clones cover over 15% of the sample. The sample consisted of CD8+ T cells from PBMCs. These receptors all stem from a human donor in good health (CMV status not recorded). Some clones in this sample may be carry-over from other donors' samples.

This chain joins TRBV6-5 and TRBJ2-1, with D unresolved. V was trimmed by 3 bases and J by 8 bases, leaving 8 bases between them. The CDR3 consists of 12 residues. Germline V gene sequence: CDR1 MNHEY, CDR2 SVGAGI. The CDR3 DNA follows: TGTGCCAGCAGTTATGATTCGTATGAGCAGTTCTTC. Its translation: CASSYDSYEQFF.

This clonotype was seen a few times. The V and J genes are TRBV20-1 and TRBJ2-1; D not certain. This CDR3 comprises 11 residues. Per the germline V gene, CDR1 is DFQATT and CDR2 is SNEGSKA (reference sequence). CDR3 nucleotide sequence: TGCTGCGGTCGAACCTACAATGAGCAGTTCTTC. Translating gives CCGRTYNEQFF.

This clonotype has ten or more counts. The chain couples TRBV7-6 to TRBJ2-1, with 11 bases fitting TRBD1. The germline V gene has CDR1 SGHVS and CDR2 FNYEAQ. The V gene end was trimmed by 5 bases and the J gene end by 9 bases; junction bases not matched to a gene: 15. This CDR3 contains 17 residues. CDR3 sequence (DNA): TGTGCCAGCAGCCCCGCCCGGCGGGGACAGGGGGTAGGTGAGCAGTTCTTC. This encodes CASSPARRGQGVGEQFF. Together with reference TRBV7-6 and TRBJ2-1, the CDR3 gives the full variable domain: GAGVSQSPRYKVTKRGQDVALRCDPISGHVSLYWYRQALGQGPEFLTYFNYEAQQDKSGLPNDRFSAERPEGSISTLTIQRTEQRDSAMYRCASSPARRGQGVGEQFFGPGTRLTVL.

This clonotype was observed a few times. V and J are TRBV12-3 or TRBV12-4 and TRBJ2-5; 8 bases agree with TRBD2. V was clipped by 4 bases and J by 0 bases; unmatched bases: 7. The CDR3 runs to 16 residues. The CDR3 reads CASSSLAGKDQETQYF. The CDR3 bases are TGTGCCAGCAGTTCCTTAGCGGGAAAGGACCAAGAGACCCAGTACTTC.

This clonotype was recorded a few times. The V gene is TRBV7-6, the J gene TRBJ1-5; D remains unclear. The V end lost 1 base, the J end lost 0 bases, and 7 bases lay between the germline ends. Germline V gene data show CDR1 as SGHVS and CDR2 as FNYEAQ. The CDR3 totals 15 residues. CDR3 in amino acids: CASSLGGFSNQPQHF. For the CDR3, the DNA is TGTGCCAGCAGCTTAGGAGGGTTTAGCAATCAGCCCCAGCATTTT. Full variable domain (rest looked up from reference TRBV7-6 and TRBJ1-5): GAGVSQSPRYKVTKRGQDVALRCDPISGHVSLYWYRQALGQGPEFLTYFNYEAQQDKSGLPNDRFSAERPEGSISTLTIQRTEQRDSAMYRCASSLGGFSNQPQHFGDGTRLSIL.

Ten or more counts support this clonotype. The rearrangement uses TRBV12-3 or TRBV12-4 and TRBJ2-5; 11 bases agree with TRBD2. With 7 bases clipped from V and 5 bases from J, the junction kept 3 bases outside the gene matches. The CDR3 has 13 amino acids. As DNA, the CDR3 is TGTGCCAGCACTCGACTAGCGGGGGAGACCCAGTACTTC. Translation: CASTRLAGETQYF.

This clonotype occurred a few times. The chain joins TRBV7-9 to TRBJ2-1; TRBD2 matches at 8 bases. CDR1 and CDR2 (germline): SEHNR, FQNEAQ (reference sequence). This CDR3 contains 15 residues. Germline trimming cut 3 bases from V and 2 bases from J; bases unmatched to any gene: 3. The CDR3 DNA reads TGTGCCAGCAGCTTCGACGGGGGGGCCTACAATGAGCAGTTCTTC. Protein product: CASSFDGGAYNEQFF.

The chain combines TRBV6-2 or TRBV6-3 with TRBJ1-1; unclear D gene. Germline V lookup: CDR1 MNHEY, CDR2 SVGEGT. The length of the CDR3 is 16 residues. V lost 7 bases and J lost 5, with 23 bases in between. The CDR3 DNA reads TGTGCCAGCATCGAATTTCTAGGAGACAAGAATACTGAAGCTTTCTTT. Translating it yields CASIEFLGDKNTEAFF.

V is TRBV20-1 and J is TRBJ1-5; D is perhaps TRBD1 (6 bases). V was shortened by 6 bases and J by 2 bases, with 17 bases between the two germline ends. Germline V lookup: CDR1 DFQATT, CDR2 SNEGSKA (reference sequence). CDR3 size: 15 residues. The CDR3 DNA reads as TGCAGTGCCCCCGGAGGGGGGAGTGGCAATCAGCCCCAGCATTTT. Translating it yields CSAPGGGSGNQPQHF.

The J gene is TRBJ2-2, the V gene TRBV7-8; no clear D. Germline lookup yields CDR1 SGHVS and CDR2 FQNEAQ. This CDR3 is 13 amino acids long. With 5 bases removed from V and 7 bases from J, the gap between germline ends came to 11 bases. The DNA for the CDR3 is TGTGCCAGCAGCCTCCGGCCGGACGGGGAGCTGTTTTTT. It is translated as CASSLRPDGELFF.

The rearrangement links TRBV7-2 to TRBJ2-3; D not certain. The germline CDR1 and CDR2 sequences are SGHTA and FQGNSA. Trimming cost V 4 bases and J 2 bases, with 4 bases left between them. CDR3 length equals 12 residues. The CDR3 DNA follows: TGTGCCAGCAGCTCGACCACAGATACGCAGTATTTT. Translated, it gives CASSSTTDTQYF. Full variable domain (outside the CDR3, taken from reference TRBV7-2 and TRBJ2-3): GAGVSQSPSNKVTEKGKDVELRCDPISGHTALYWYRQSLGQGLEFLIYFQGNSAPDKSGLPSDRFSAERTGGSVSTLTIQRTQQEDSAVYLCASSSTTDTQYFGPGTRLTVL.

This clonotype was seen a handful of times. The V call is TRBV6-2 or TRBV6-3, the J call TRBJ2-5; D is possibly TRBD1 or TRBD2 (5 bases each). Trimming pared 0 bases from V and 4 bases from J, leaving 9 bases between. Germline V CDR1 and CDR2: MNHEY, SVGEGT. This CDR3 has 14 residues. The DNA for the CDR3 is TGTGCCAGCAGTTACTCGGGGGTAGGAGAGACCCAGTACTTC. As protein: CASSYSGVGETQYF.

The chain has TRBV27 and TRBJ2-7; D unresolved. Germline V gives CDR1 MNHEY, CDR2 SMNVEV (reference sequence). CDR3 length: 13 amino acids. Trimming left V 2 bases short and J 5 bases short, with 10 bases between. The CDR3 nucleotides read TGTGCCAGCAGTTTAGGAAGGAGCGACGAGCAGTACTTC. Translating it yields CASSLGRSDEQYF.

The rearrangement links TRBV12-3 or TRBV12-4 to TRBJ2-5; 8 positions agree with TRBD1. The CDR3 runs to 15 residues. Losses at the gene ends were 6 bases for V and 4 bases for J; bases not matched to a gene: 10. For the CDR3, the DNA is TGTGCCAGCAGCCTGGACAGGGTAGGAGGAGAGACCCAGTACTTC. It translates to CASSLDRVGGETQYF.

The V gene is TRBV2, the J gene TRBJ2-1; tentatively, D is TRBD1 (5 bases). Germline assignment: CDR1 SNHLY and CDR2 FYNNEI. Trimming removed 2 bases from V and 0 bases from J, with 14 bases in between. The CDR3 contains 17 residues. CDR3 DNA: TGTGCCAGCAGTGAACAGGGCCAGAGGAGCTCCTACAATGAGCAGTTCTTC. Translated: CASSEQGQRSSYNEQFF.

This clonotype has a handful of counts. The rearrangement joins TRBV7-9 to TRBJ1-1; D is unresolved. The CDR3 contains 12 residues. V was clipped by 5 bases and J by 7 bases, with 11 bases between them. Germline-derived CDR1 and CDR2 are SEHNR and FQNEAQ (reference sequence). The chain's CDR3 is CASSLTGGEAFF. The CDR3 nucleotides are TGTGCCAGCAGCCTTACGGGCGGTGAAGCTTTCTTT.

CDR3 loop: CATSDGVTGELFF. The CDR3 nucleotides are TGTGCCACCAGTGACGGGGTTACCGGGGAGCTGTTTTTT. V usage is TRBV24-1 and J usage is TRBJ2-2; possible D gene TRBD2, 5 bases. Trimming took off 4 bases at V and 5 bases at J, with 7 bases between the two ends. The CDR3 runs to 13 residues. Germline V CDR1 and CDR2: KGHDR, SFDVKD.

The genes are TRBV20-1 and TRBJ2-7; D may be TRBD2 (6 bases). Germline V gene data show CDR1 as DFQATT and CDR2 as SNEGSKA (reference sequence). The ends were cut back, 6 bases at V and 3 bases at J, with 15 bases in the middle. The CDR3 runs 13 residues. In DNA, the CDR3 is TGCAGTGCCCGCTGGCGGGGCCACTACGAGCAGTACTTC. As protein: CSARWRGHYEQYF.

This clonotype was seen a handful of times. The V gene is TRBV25-1, the J gene TRBJ2-4; no firm D call. The CDR3 totals 11 residues. Germline loops: CDR1 MGHDK, CDR2 SYGVNS. V shed 4 bases and J shed 11 bases, with 9 bases lying between them. CDR3 amino acids: CASSGSHVQYF. Written as DNA, the CDR3 is TGTGCCAGCAGTGGAAGTCACGTTCAGTACTTC.

The chain has TRBV5-1 and TRBJ1-1, with 7 bases matching TRBD1. This CDR3 has 17 amino acids. With V trimmed by 3 bases and J by 6 bases, 17 bases remained unmatched. The germline V gene has CDR1 SGHRS and CDR2 YFSETQ. The chain's CDR3 is CASSSPAQGPRPSEAFF. The CDR3 DNA follows: TGCGCCAGCAGCTCGCCAGCACAGGGGCCGCGTCCCTCTGAAGCTTTCTTT.

This clonotype was seen repeatedly, ten times or more. V and J are TRBV7-2 and TRBJ2-7; 8 nucleotides align to TRBD1. Per germline, CDR1 SGHTA and CDR2 FQGNSA. After removal of 3 bases from V and 5 bases from J, the junction contained 6 bases not matched to a gene. The CDR3 length is 14 residues. This CDR3 reads CASSFSDRGHEQYF. The CDR3 nucleotides are TGTGCCAGCAGCTTTTCCGACAGGGGCCACGAGCAGTACTTC.

The V gene is TRBV28, the J gene TRBJ2-7; D uncertain. The CDR3 has 11 residues. Germline V gives CDR1 MDHEN, CDR2 SYDVKM. The ends were cut back, 3 bases at V and 5 bases at J, with 5 bases in the middle. DNA of the CDR3: TGTGCCAGCAGTTTTTCCCACGAGCAGTACTTC. Amino acids: CASSFSHEQYF.

This clonotype was found a few times. The chain recombines TRBV7-2 with TRBJ2-2; TRBD2 agrees at 10 bases. V lost 6 bases, J lost 6 bases, and 10 bases stayed unmatched. This CDR3 is 16 amino acids long. Germline loops: CDR1 SGHTA, CDR2 FQGNSA. CDR3: CASSLYTGTSAGELFF. CDR3 DNA: TGTGCCAGCAGTCTCTACACCGGGACTAGCGCCGGGGAGCTGTTTTTT.

This clonotype was counted only a few times. This chain joins TRBV7-6 and TRBJ1-6; D perhaps matches TRBD1 (5 bases). The germline V gene has CDR1 SGHVS and CDR2 FNYEAQ. Trimming shortened V by 5 bases and J by 8 bases, and 19 bases separated the two germline ends. CDR3 size: 16 residues. CDR3: CASSLLPGLGDSPLHF. For the CDR3, the DNA is TGTGCCAGCAGCCTCCTTCCGGGACTCGGGGATTCACCCCTCCACTTT.

This clonotype has a handful of counts. The chain uses TRBV6-4 and TRBJ2-1; 11 bases are a match to TRBD1. With 3 bases clipped from V and 6 bases from J, the junction kept 1 base outside the gene matches. The CDR3 covers 14 residues. CDR1 and CDR2 (germline): MRHNA, SNTAGT. The CDR3 DNA reads TGTGCCAGCAGTGATGGGACAGGGGGCAATGAGCAGTTCTTC. Its translation is CASSDGTGGNEQFF.

As to this clonotype: A read error may produce the germline difference seen at one junction end. The chain combines TRBV7-9 with TRBJ2-1; TRBD2 matches 8 bases. Germline-derived CDR1 and CDR2 are SEHNR and FQNEAQ (reference sequence). This CDR3 comprises 15 residues. The CDR3 DNA reads as TGTGCCACCAGCTTATATAGCGGGAACTACAATGAGCAGTTCTTC. This codes for CATSLYSGNYNEQFF.

The rearrangement uses TRBV12-3 or TRBV12-4 and TRBJ2-7; no definite D call. Between the trimmed V and J ends, which lost 7 bases and 7 bases, there was a span of 20 bases. This CDR3 contains 14 residues. The CDR3 reads CASTTPERYGEQYF. CDR3 DNA sequence: TGTGCCAGCACCACCCCCGAACGATACGGGGAGCAGTACTTC.

This clonotype was seen a few times. This chain connects TRBV7-8 to TRBJ1-6; weak D call: TRBD1 (5 bases). Trimming stripped 1 base from V and 12 bases from J, with 19 bases between. The CDR3 has 16 residues. CDR1 and CDR2 (germline): SGHVS, FQNEAQ. The chain's CDR3 is CASSLEMFSGNRPLHF. The CDR3 nucleotides are TGTGCCAGCAGCTTAGAAATGTTTTCAGGGAATAGACCCCTCCACTTT.

This clonotype was counted many times. The chain recombines TRBV7-2 with TRBJ2-7; 10 bases are a match to TRBD2. Germline V lookup: CDR1 SGHTA, CDR2 FQGNSA. This CDR3 has 18 amino acids. V lost 2 bases, J lost 7 bases, and 17 bases stayed unmatched. The DNA of the CDR3 is TGTGCCAGCAGCTTAAATCATCGGAGAGCGGGAGGGCCTAATGAGCAGTACTTC. This translates into CASSLNHRRAGGPNEQYF.